This T cell receptor (beta chain) derives from a study of shared clonotypes between healthy human individuals. Clones were read by immunoSEQ multiplex PCR, and TCRdb kept only the in-frame ones, dropping some. The sample has 2 million to 2.5 million clones, over 85% seen once. Regarding this clone: Its target is not known.

The CDR3 totals 12 residues. V dropped 2 bases and J dropped 6 bases, with 8 bases sitting between them. In germline, CDR1 is SGHNT, CDR2 YYREEE (reference sequence). Study outcomes and limitations: Around 5.4% of naive CD4 clonotypes were common to a few donors.

The TCR was taken from a young man in good health. Some clones in this sample may be carry-over from other donors' samples. Sequencing was carried out using naive CD4+ T cells from PBMCs. The subset denotes: CD45RA+ positively selected. The V and J genes are TRBV5-4 and TRBJ1-1; D is possibly TRBD1 (6 bases). CDR3 in amino acids: CASSFGGAEAFF. The CDR3 nucleotides read TGTGCCAGCAGCTTTGGGGGCGCTGAAGCTTTCTTT.